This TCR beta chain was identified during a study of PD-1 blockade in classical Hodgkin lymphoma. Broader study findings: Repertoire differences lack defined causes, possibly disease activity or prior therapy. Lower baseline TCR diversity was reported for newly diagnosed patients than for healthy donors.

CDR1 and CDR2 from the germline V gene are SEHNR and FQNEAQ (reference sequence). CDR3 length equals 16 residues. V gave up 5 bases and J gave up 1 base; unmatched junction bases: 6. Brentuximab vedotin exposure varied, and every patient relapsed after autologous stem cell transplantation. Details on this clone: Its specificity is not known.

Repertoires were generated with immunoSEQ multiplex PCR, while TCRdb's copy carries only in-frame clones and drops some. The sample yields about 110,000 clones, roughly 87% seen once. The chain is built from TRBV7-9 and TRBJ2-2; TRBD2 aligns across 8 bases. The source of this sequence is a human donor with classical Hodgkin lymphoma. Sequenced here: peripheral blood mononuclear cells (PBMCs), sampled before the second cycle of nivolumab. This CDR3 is CASSPRTSRNTGELFF. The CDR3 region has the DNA TGTGCCAGCAGCCCCAGGACTAGCCGGAACACCGGGGAGCTGTTTTTT.